This T cell receptor (beta chain) was captured in a study of blood T cells in healthy people across ages. Healthy Caucasian individuals from Russia aged about 6 to 95 were enrolled as donors. The second PCR ran about 6 to 11 cycles with a sample-barcoded 5' primer and J-beta primers. From the 5' RACE reads, TCRdb called clonotypes with MiXCR, one entry per CDR3 protein. Of about 800,000 distinct CDR3 sequences in the sample, roughly 50% were seen once. The sample consisted of blood. The clonotype comes from a man aged 30 to 39 in good health.

The CDR3 region is CASSVGHGQETQYF. Written as DNA, the CDR3 is TGTGCCAGCAGCGTCGGACACGGCCAAGAGACCCAGTACTTC. This chain links TRBV11-1 with TRBJ2-5; D is possibly TRBD1 (5 bases). Germline V gene sequence: CDR1 SGHAT, CDR2 FQDESV (reference sequence). Between the trimmed V and J ends, which lost 5 bases and 1 base, there was a span of 11 bases. The CDR3 extends over 14 amino acids.